What follows are 23 T cell receptor beta chains derived from one specimen sequenced in a study of cytotoxic CD8 clonotypes in ibrutinib-treated CLL. Measured with immunoSEQ multiplex PCR; TCRdb has only the in-frame clones, and not every one. Here the sample spans hundreds of thousands of clones, roughly 74% being singletons. Sample: PBMCs, taken after 24 months of ibrutinib treatment. The receptors shown here come from a human donor with chronic lymphocytic leukemia.

This clone has more than one count but fewer than ten. V and J are TRBV5-4 and TRBJ1-2; the match to TRBD1 covers 7 bases. Looked up from germline, CDR1 is SGHNT and CDR2 is YYREEE (reference sequence). This CDR3 has 13 residues. V was pared by 3 bases and J by 3 bases, with 2 bases of the junction left unmatched. DNA for the CDR3: TGTGCCAGCAGCTCCGGACAGGACTATGGCTACACCTTC. Protein product: CASSSGQDYGYTF.

This chain connects TRBV2 to TRBJ2-5; D not resolved. V lost 3 bases and J lost 1, with 12 bases in between. There are 15 residues in the CDR3. Germline CDR1 SNHLY, CDR2 FYNNEI. The CDR3 here is CASSELEHAQETQYF. In nucleotides, the CDR3 is TGTGCCAGCAGTGAGTTGGAACACGCCCAAGAGACCCAGTACTTC.

The chain is built from TRBV5-1 and TRBJ2-5, with D perhaps matching TRBD1 (5 bases). The CDR3 consists of 15 residues. Trimming pared 4 bases from V and 4 bases from J, leaving 17 bases between. CDR1 SGHRS and CDR2 YFSETQ come from the germline V gene. DNA of the CDR3: TGCGCCAGCAGCCCGGAAGCAGGGTTACCAGAGACCCAGTACTTC. As protein: CASSPEAGLPETQYF.

This clone has just a few counts. V is TRBV27 and J is TRBJ2-2, with D possibly matching TRBD1 (6 bases). The CDR3 has 14 residues. V was shortened by 5 bases and J by 5 bases, with 12 bases between the two germline ends. From germline, CDR1 is MNHEY and CDR2 SMNVEV (reference sequence). CDR3 loop: CASSTGFGTGELFF. As DNA, the CDR3 is TGTGCCAGCAGTACAGGGTTCGGGACCGGGGAGCTGTTTTTT.

The genes are TRBV28 and TRBJ2-7; 9 nucleotides align to TRBD1. This CDR3 is 14 amino acids long. Germline-derived CDR1 and CDR2 are MDHEN and SYDVKM. J was trimmed by 6 bases and V by 7 bases; bases with no gene match: 10. Here the CDR3 reads CASMRDREVAEQYF. CDR3 bases: TGTGCCAGCATGAGGGACAGGGAAGTCGCCGAGCAGTACTTC.

J is TRBJ2-7 and V is TRBV9; possibly TRBD1 for D (6 bases). Deletions cut 9 bases from V and 7 bases from J, with 14 bases between. CDR1 is SGDLS and CDR2 is YYNGEE in the germline V gene. The CDR3 has 11 amino acids. In DNA, the CDR3 is TGTGCCACCTTAGGGGGTTATGAGCAGTACTTC. This codes for CATLGGYEQYF.

The genes are TRBV27 and TRBJ2-2; 8 positions match TRBD1. V was pared by 7 bases and J by 1 base, with 5 bases of the junction left unmatched. Per the germline V gene, CDR1 is MNHEY and CDR2 is SMNVEV (reference sequence). The CDR3 totals 15 residues. CDR3 nucleotide sequence: TGTGCCAGCAAACCCGGGACAGGGAACACCGGGGAGCTGTTTTTT. This codes for CASKPGTGNTGELFF.

The V and J genes are TRBV27 and TRBJ2-1; D unclear. V was shortened by 2 bases and J by 3 bases, with 17 bases between the two germline ends. From germline, CDR1 is MNHEY and CDR2 SMNVEV (reference sequence). The CDR3 has 17 residues. CDR3 amino acids: CASSLPPRYSVYNEQFF. The CDR3 DNA reads TGTGCCAGCAGTTTACCCCCAAGGTACAGCGTCTACAATGAGCAGTTCTTC.

V and J are TRBV10-2 and TRBJ2-4; maybe TRBD1 (6 bases). Germline loops: CDR1 WSHSY, CDR2 SAAADI. There are 13 residues in the CDR3. Trimming cost V 7 bases and J 1 base, with 8 bases left between them. The CDR3 sequence: CASKQGAKNIQYF. CDR3 nucleotides: TGCGCCAGCAAGCAGGGGGCCAAAAACATTCAGTACTTC.

On this clone: Other DNA variants within this sample encode the same CDR3. CDR3 amino acids: CASSLQGVTEAFF. CDR3 nucleotides: TGTGCCAGCAGTTTACAGGGGGTAACTGAAGCTTTCTTT. The V gene is TRBV28, the J gene TRBJ1-1; 7 bases agree with TRBD1. Germline lookup yields CDR1 MDHEN and CDR2 SYDVKM. V lost 2 bases and J lost 5; bases outside the gene matches: 2. This CDR3 is built from 13 residues.

The chain links TRBV29-1 to TRBJ2-1; no clear D. Trimming left V 3 bases short and J 5 bases short, with 8 bases between. The CDR3 length is 12 residues. Looked up from germline, CDR1 is SQVTM and CDR2 is ANQGSEA. CDR3 sequence reads: CSVDLWDNEQFF. CDR3 DNA: TGCAGCGTTGATCTGTGGGACAATGAGCAGTTCTTC.

DNA of the CDR3: TGTGCCAGTAGTCTAGCGGGGGTATACAATGAGCAGTTCTTC. It is translated as CASSLAGVYNEQFF. The V gene is TRBV19, the J gene TRBJ2-1; TRBD2 agrees at 10 bases. The germline gives CDR1 LNHDA, CDR2 SQIVND (reference sequence). Trimming cost V 5 bases and J 4 bases; bases outside gene matches: 2. The CDR3 has 14 amino acids.

V gene TRBV7-3 combines with J gene TRBJ1-1; the D gene is possibly TRBD1 (5 bases). There are 14 residues in the CDR3. Germline V gene sequence: CDR1 SGHTA, CDR2 FQGTGA. Trimming removed 2 bases at V and 6 bases at J, with 13 bases between. The CDR3 here is CASSLSGRQSEAFF. The CDR3 DNA is TGTGCCAGCAGCTTATCAGGGCGCCAATCTGAAGCTTTCTTT.

The chain's CDR3 is CASIPTGGSNQPQHF. The CDR3 DNA reads TGTGCCAGTATCCCAACAGGGGGAAGCAATCAGCCCCAGCATTTT. This rearrangement joins TRBV19 to TRBJ1-5, with 8 positions matching TRBD1. V lost 7 bases and J lost 1; bases outside the gene matches: 6. CDR3 length: 15 residues. Germline assignment: CDR1 LNHDA and CDR2 SQIVND (reference sequence).

This clone turned up a few times. The V gene is TRBV6-5, the J gene TRBJ1-4; D remains unclear. From germline, CDR1 is MNHEY and CDR2 SVGAGI. Trimming took 0 bases from V and 8 from J, leaving 7 bases between them. The CDR3 contains 13 residues. Written as DNA, the CDR3 is TGTGCCAGCAGTTACTCCGGCTGGGAAAAACTGTTTTTT. Its protein product is CASSYSGWEKLFF.

The rearrangement links TRBV7-9 to TRBJ1-2; possibly TRBD1 for D (5 bases). The CDR3 loop spans 13 amino acids. Deletions cut 8 bases from V and 3 bases from J, with 13 bases between. Germline CDR1 and CDR2: SEHNR and FQNEAQ (reference sequence). CDR3 residues: CASQRQTDYGYTF. The CDR3, as DNA: TGTGCCAGCCAGAGACAGACCGACTATGGCTACACCTTC. The complete variable domain, with remaining parts taken from reference TRBV7-9 and TRBJ1-2, reads DTGVSQNPRHKITKRGQNVTFRCDPISEHNRLYWYRQTLGQGPEFLTYFQNEAQLEKSRLLSDRFSAERPKGSFSTLEIQRTEQGDSAMYLCASQRQTDYGYTFGSGTRLTVV.

This clone has just a few counts. The gene calls are TRBV14 and TRBJ1-2; D possibly corresponds to TRBD1 (6 bases). Trimming took 6 bases from V and 4 from J, leaving 18 bases between them. Per the germline V gene, CDR1 is SGHDN and CDR2 is FVKESK. The CDR3 covers 15 residues. The CDR3 sequence is CASSLDRTVGYGYTF. In nucleotides, the CDR3 is TGTGCCAGCAGTTTAGATCGGACAGTTGGCTATGGCTACACCTTC.

This chain uses TRBV7-2 with TRBJ2-5; perhaps TRBD1 as D (6 bases). V was trimmed by 7 bases and J by 2 bases, leaving 11 bases between them. Per the germline V gene, CDR1 is SGHTA and CDR2 is FQGNSA. The CDR3 is 13 residues long. The CDR3 sequence: CASNGQSQETQYF. In DNA, the CDR3 is TGTGCCAGCAACGGACAGTCTCAAGAGACCCAGTACTTC.

The V and J genes are TRBV2 and TRBJ2-6, with no clear D. The CDR3 covers 17 residues. CDR1 is SNHLY, CDR2 FYNNEI, per germline. V shed 4 bases and J shed 0 bases, with 13 bases lying between them. The CDR3 DNA reads TGTGCCAGCAGTGGGAACATGCTGAGCTCTGGGGCCAACGTCCTGACTTTC. It specifies CASSGNMLSSGANVLTF.

The CDR3 spells CASSRQPQHF. The CDR3 nucleotides are TGTGCCAGCTCTCGGCAGCCCCAGCATTTT. V is TRBV6-6 and J is TRBJ1-5; no firm D call. Trimming stripped 8 bases from V and 7 bases from J, with 6 bases between. Looked up from germline, CDR1 is MNHNY and CDR2 is SVGAGI (reference sequence). CDR3 size: 10 residues.

J is TRBJ2-5 and V is TRBV7-6; 8 bases are shared with TRBD1. Germline CDR1 and CDR2: SGHVS and FNYEAQ. The V gene end was trimmed by 8 bases and the J gene end by 0 bases; junction bases not matched to a gene: 8. The CDR3 is made up of 15 amino acids. CDR3 residues: CASGPADRDQETQYF. Written as DNA, the CDR3 is TGTGCCAGCGGGCCCGCGGACAGGGACCAAGAGACCCAGTACTTC.

The genes are TRBV16 and TRBJ2-1; the match to TRBD1 covers 10 bases. Unmatched junction bases numbered 6, after V lost 1 base and J lost 3 bases. The CDR3 totals 17 residues. Germline V gene sequence: CDR1 KGHSY, CDR2 FQNENV. The CDR3 region is CASSQYIGTGDYNEQFF. In DNA form, the CDR3 reads TGTGCCAGCAGCCAATATATCGGGACAGGGGACTACAATGAGCAGTTCTTC.

The chain links TRBV5-1 to TRBJ2-1; 9 nucleotides line up with TRBD2. Trimming cost V 3 bases and J 3 bases; bases outside gene matches: 10. This CDR3 contains 17 residues. Germline assignment: CDR1 SGHRS and CDR2 YFSETQ. Here the CDR3 reads CASSSGKTSGIYNEQFF. For the CDR3, the DNA is TGCGCCAGCAGCTCCGGGAAGACTAGCGGAATCTACAATGAGCAGTTCTTC.